A selection of T cell receptor beta chains follows, all from one sample in a study of cytomegalovirus exposure and HLA in healthy donors. Sequencing was performed with immunoSEQ multiplex PCR; in TCRdb, only in-frame clones are kept and a portion is missing. The sample lists some 110,000 clones; roughly three quarters were seen once. Sequenced: PBMCs. These receptors were obtained from a woman aged 25 to 39 in good health and CMV-seronegative. Each CDR3 is given with its conserved first and last residue. The order of the fields is D gene, V gene, clone size, J gene, CDR3 DNA, CDR3 protein. A D gene is named only where the DNA matches it firmly. Rows may omit the clone size; those that give it use once, few, many or a size class.

D: -
V: TRBV2
size: -
J: TRBJ1-2
DNA: TGTGCCAGCAGTGAAATGGGGGGGAGCGCGTATGGCTACACCTTC
CDR3: CASSEMGGSAYGYTF

D: -
V: TRBV30
size: -
J: TRBJ2-1
DNA: TGTGCCTGGAGTATCGGGTCTTTTTACAATGAGCAGTTCTTC
CDR3: CAWSIGSFYNEQFF

D: TRBD2
V: TRBV7-9
size: once
J: TRBJ2-3
DNA: TGTGCCAGCAGCTCGGGACTAGCGGCAATCACAGATACGCAGTATTTT
CDR3: CASSSGLAAITDTQYF

D: TRBD2
V: TRBV9
size: few
J: TRBJ2-7
DNA: TGTGCCAGCAGCCCTAGCGGGCGATACGAGCAGTACTTC
CDR3: CASSPSGRYEQYF

D: -
V: TRBV7-9
size: -
J: TRBJ1-5
DNA: TGTGCCAGCAGCTTAGTCACCCCCCGGGCAGGGTCCAATCAGCCCCAGCATTTT
CDR3: CASSLVTPRAGSNQPQHF

D: TRBD1
V: TRBV12-5
size: -
J: TRBJ1-1
DNA: TGTGCTAGTGGTTTCCGACGACCTGGGACAGGGGTTGAAGCTTTCTTT
CDR3: CASGFRRPGTGVEAFF

D: -
V: TRBV4-1
size: -
J: TRBJ2-7
DNA: TGCGCCAGCAGCCAAGGGCCCCTAGCATACGAGCAGTACTTC
CDR3: CASSQGPLAYEQYF

D: TRBD1
V: TRBV18
size: -
J: TRBJ1-1
DNA: TGTGCCAGCTCACACGCGCAGGGGGCCCCTGAAGCTTTCTTT
CDR3: CASSHAQGAPEAFF

D: TRBD2
V: TRBV5-1
size: -
J: TRBJ2-2
DNA: TGCGCCAGCAGCTTAGCGGGAGATATCGGGGAGCTGTTTTTT
CDR3: CASSLAGDIGELFF

D: -
V: TRBV15
size: few
J: TRBJ2-7
DNA: TGTGCCACCAGCAAAGGCGGGGAGGCCGTCTACGAGCAGTACTTC
CDR3: CATSKGGEAVYEQYF

D: -
V: TRBV7-9
size: once
J: TRBJ2-1
DNA: TGTGCCAGCAGCCAGCTACAGGGAGGGCGGGATTACAATGAGCAGTTCTTC
CDR3: CASSQLQGGRDYNEQFF

D: -
V: TRBV27
size: -
J: TRBJ2-2
DNA: TGTGCCAGCAGTTTCCTCGGGGAGCTGTTTTTT
CDR3: CASSFLGELFF